This T cell receptor (beta chain) originates from a study of multiple sclerosis patients with progressive multifocal leukoencephalopathy. This clone appeared once. The repertoire was sequenced with immunoSEQ multiplex PCR; TCRdb's copy has only in-frame clones and lacks some. The data contain more than 30,000 clones, 70% to 90% of them singletons. The time point: before natalizumab initiation. This CDR3 has 14 amino acids. The germline V gene has CDR1 MNHNS and CDR2 SASEGT. With V trimmed by 5 bases and J by 7 bases, 8 bases remained unmatched. The chain employs TRBV6-1 and TRBJ2-7, with 10 bases aligning to TRBD1. The TCR comes from a human donor with multiple sclerosis. Material: PBMCs. CDR3 coding DNA: TGTGCCAGCAGTCGGACAGGGGGATCGGGGGAGCAGTACTTC. It yields the protein CASSRTGGSGEQYF.